The rows below give T cell receptor beta chains drawn from one sample of a study of cytomegalovirus exposure and HLA in healthy donors. Sequencing used immunoSEQ multiplex PCR; TCRdb keeps in-frame clones, though not all of them. The table shows about 72,000 clones, with around 95% occurring only once. The sample taken for sequencing was PBMCs. These receptors were obtained from a woman in her late teens or twenties in good health and CMV-seropositive. Both conserved end residues are part of each CDR3.

v_call cdr3_aa
TRBV6-5 CASRHGGAGEIEQYF
TRBV6-6 CASSYSQGPQHF
TRBV7-2 CASSPRAAGNTIYF
TRBV4-3 CASSQSLAGQETQYF
TRBV30 CAWSVGRGGTYEQYF
TRBV29-1 CSVEDRAGSTDTQYF
TRBV7-8 CASSLQGNKDYGYTF
TRBV5-1 CASSRGQGLEQYF
TRBV4-1 CASSQEPGYNSPLHF
TRBV19 CASSVSTYNEQFF
TRBV5-1 CASSPQVSGTNNEQFF
TRBV7-9 CASSLALAGGHTDTQYF
TRBV4-2 CASSQEGTSGGNEQFF
TRBV10-1 CASSESVGQETQYF
TRBV2 CASRGGIQNTEAFF
TRBV18 CASSPDRGTTEAFF
TRBV19 CASSMWETSRVSADTQYF
TRBV27 CASSFQGLSYEQYF
TRBV9 CASSSRGGDQPQHF
TRBV19 CAVGTERSYSNQPQHF
TRBV2 CASSTGGKTQYF
TRBV5-1 CASGRGGRADEQYF
TRBV15 CATSSGTSGGHEQFF
TRBV30 CAWSVAGGPGNTIYF
TRBV5-1 CASSLAPDNEQFF
TRBV19 CASSASSGLGGTQYF
TRBV6-5 CASARGKTEAFF
TRBV5-1 CASHGQRGDTQYF
TRBV11-1 CASSLGGQPNQPQHF
TRBV9 CASSEQGPDRPNEQFF
TRBV30 CAWNPLEVGYGYTF
TRBV15 CATSRDYLSGGLQETQYF
TRBV5-8 CASSPKIVPQHF
TRBV12-5 CASGFDLATPSRTEAFF
TRBV13 CASSLEGAQGYEQYF
TRBV4-1 CASSQVQGETGYTF
TRBV5-4 CASSEGTSGQYYEQYF
TRBV19 CATTLGSTEAFF
TRBV25-1 CASGSDRWGPNEQFF
TRBV7-9 CASSLARGLAVDGEQFF
TRBV19 CASSSSSQETQYF
TRBV6-5 CASSEGTGGNEQFF
TRBV11-1 CASSFTGPEQYF
TRBV10-3 CATQWDSKNTEAFF
TRBV5-1 CASTMTSGNNEQFF
TRBV9 CASSASGGSYNEQFF
TRBV2 CASSYNRVGQPQHF
TRBV5-6 CASSLGQFNYGYTF